This T cell receptor beta chain is from a study of T-cell reconstitution after alpha-beta-depleted transplantation in children. Study-wide results and caveats: Approximately two months post-transplant, alpha-beta T cells reportedly originated from several hundred expanded graft clones. For some patients, TCRbeta diversity was high at day 60 because of recipient T cells and thymic progenitors that survived. T-cell numbers and diversity, one year after transplant, stemmed largely from T cells that were newly produced.

TCRbeta library construction was performed incorporating unique molecular identifiers. In TCRdb, the PCR reads were re-called with MiXCR into one record per CDR3 protein. The sample yields around 490,000 distinct CDR3 sequences, roughly 11% seen once. In this sample, this clonotype turned up a few times. Its antigen is unknown. The CDR3 covers 15 residues. With 2 bases removed from V and 5 bases from J, the gap between germline ends came to 10 bases. Looked up from germline, CDR1 is LNHNV and CDR2 is YYDKDF (reference sequence). The receptor's source is a female patient aged 2-10 years who had a stem cell transplant for aplastic anemia, so the T cells may come from the graft donor. The chain is built from TRBV15 and TRBJ1-6, with a weak D call TRBD1 (5 bases). The source was PBMCs, mostly from graft donor cells, collected 180 days after TCRalphabeta/CD19-depleted stem cell transplant. The CDR3 is CATSRRGPDNSPLHF. Written as DNA, the CDR3 is TGTGCCACCAGCAGACGGGGACCGGATAATTCACCCCTCCACTTT.